The source of this TCR beta chain is a study of blood T cell repertoires in COVID-19. Study-level background: T cells, B-cell-depleted T cells, or PBMCs provided the cDNA or gDNA that served as material.

TCRdb's copy holds only in-frame clones and misses some; the assay was immunoSEQ multiplex PCR. Of 210,000 or so clones listed, less than 90% are singletons. The CDR3 is made up of 15 amino acids. V was pared by 3 bases and J by 3 bases, with 13 bases between. Per germline, CDR1 KGHDR and CDR2 SFDVKD. Living in 24 US areas, the participants were between roughly 18 and 95 years of age. Participant reports of clinical history set cohort assignment. The sample comprised PBMCs or T cells enriched from blood (not recorded which). This chain uses TRBV24-1 with TRBJ1-2; unclear D gene. The origin of this receptor is a woman aged 45-59 years in a cohort exposed to, infected with or recovered from COVID-19 (not recorded which). The CDR3 DNA sequence: TGTGCCACCAGTGATCGTAGAACGCCTTACTATGGCTACACCTTC. It encodes CATSDRRTPYYGYTF.